This T cell receptor beta chain comes out of a study of human T cells and chemical hapten exposure (TCRdb year 2021). General notes on the study: For sensitization, 2% DPC in acetone was applied to a roughly 2 cm by roughly 2 cm area of upper inner arm skin. Patch testing was performed on the upper back with Finn chambers containing 0.01% DPC, and the patch tests were scored after 6 days according to International Contact Dermatitis Research Group standards. Libraries were combined into a pool for sequencing, and differences in TCR yield between samples came mainly from small differences in library volumes within the pool. Blood samples were taken from patients before sensitization (week 0) and then at 2, 6 and about 24 weeks after DPC sensitization. For TCR sequencing, blood came from approximately 29 alopecia patients at anywhere from one to four time points (pre-sensitization, 2, 6 and 24 weeks). Weekly therapeutic DPC doses were additionally applied to the scalp of patients throughout the approximately 24-week study period. This study followed changes in the peripheral blood TCR repertoire in vivo during primary and secondary sensitization of alopecia patients to the hapten diphenylcyclopropenone (DPC). The mostly female patient cohort included alopecia areata with under or over 50% scalp involvement, alopecia totalis and alopecia universalis. On the study overall, not on this receptor specifically: Because every patient had alopecia, a presumed autoimmune disease, the patients' immune response might differ from that of healthy individuals. No change with DPC sensitization was found in the number of TCRs above 1 in 1000 frequency, and no evidence of global repertoire structure alterations was found. Patch test score correlated positively with the number of PT1 expanded TCRs, reaching significance at thresholds 8, 16 and 32 but not at 4. Compared with pre-sensitization or healthy control sets, expanded TCRs formed significantly more large CDR3 similarity clusters, which is consistent with antigen-driven responses. Repeated subsampling changed both the strength of the expansion versus patch-test correlation and the threshold at which that correlation became significant.

This clonotype was seen more than once but under ten times. It lacks a known antigen. Qualities for individual bases were not recorded, and no much larger clone is one base off. The protocol used for the library was RACE. Instrument on record: NextSeq 500. Library preparation attached unique molecular identifiers to individual cDNA molecules for quantitative, reproducible TCR counting. From each blood RNA sample, both TCR alpha and TCR beta chains were sequenced. The authors' pipeline ran thus. A median of approximately 96,000 TCRs per sample was observed, with a range of about 23,224 to 750,000. The Decombinator software suite was used to annotate V, J and CDR3 in the TCR reads. Every sample was subsampled to the same number of TCRs (28,000) for the PS versus PT1 abundance plots. Expanded TCRs were defined as absent before sensitization and observed at least eight times at the 2-week time point. TCRdb reprocessing: public reads trimmed at Q25 with fastp, clones called with MiXCR, in-frame beta chains kept. Rows matching on CDR3 protein sequence are summarized as one entry with the most common DNA and genes. TCRdb's processing, not the study's, gives the V and J calls here. The sample table contains under 200,000 distinct CDR3 sequences; only one count was recorded for 25% to 30% of them. Together, the top ten hold 2.5% to 3.5% of the sample.

The meaning of the sample's time point label: pre-sensitization, week 0. The label giving this sample's treatment or condition can be read as: therapeutic diphenylcyclopropenone sensitization with weekly scalp DPC. At every patch-test visit, the blood draw took place before the patch test was put on. To be eligible, patients had to be aged 18 to 70, diagnosed with alopecia and judged suitable for DPC therapy, while pregnant patients were excluded. Total RNA was extracted from unfractionated whole blood collected in Tempus Blood RNA tubes. Trimming removed 8 bases from V and 1 base from J; the gene matches leave 11 bases unexplained. Via the germline V gene (reference sequence), CDR1 is SEHNR and CDR2 FQNEAQ. The CDR3 covers 16 residues, taking in both the cysteine and the phenylalanine. The entry retains the CDR3 DNA only, 48 bases that are in frame from base 1.

The sequencing used whole blood, collected in connection with sensitization to the hapten diphenylcyclopropenone (DPC). Recombination joined TRBV7-9 with TRBJ2-3; 8 middle bases align to TRBD1. The sequence came from a woman in her twenties or thirties with alopecia areata. Some clones in this sample may be carry-over from other donors' samples. CDR3 region: CASHGDRRVGTDTQYF. The sequence in DNA is TGTGCCAGCCATGGGGACAGGCGGGTGGGCACAGATACGCAGTATTTT.